What follows describes a single T cell receptor beta chain. This entry comes from a study of Ad26.COV2.S vaccination and SARS-CoV-2 variants. The CDR3 runs 14 residues. V gave up 6 bases and J gave up 6 bases; unmatched junction bases: 7. CDR1 and CDR2 (germline): MNHEY, SVGEGT. Treatment meaning: 15 to 20 received Ad26.COV2.S at low or high dose, single or two shots; roughly 5 received placebo; per-sample allocation not given. It was on day 63 after the first vaccine or placebo injection that samples were taken. This table comes from immunoSEQ multiplex PCR, and its TCRdb copy is limited to in-frame clones, with some not included. The sample lists just under 250,000 clones; roughly 88% were seen once.

Material: peripheral blood, obtained in a trial of Ad26.COV2.S vaccine versus placebo. The V call is TRBV6-2 or TRBV6-3, the J call TRBJ2-7; 11 bases align to TRBD2. The TCR originated in a person aged 18-65 years who received the Ad26.COV2.S COVID-19 vaccine or a placebo. CDR3 sequence: CASSQLAGEGEQYF. The CDR3 DNA sequence: TGTGCCAGCAGCCAACTAGCGGGAGAAGGCGAGCAGTACTTC.